Presented here are 17 T cell receptor beta chains from one specimen sequenced in a study of T-cell reconstitution after alpha-beta-depleted transplantation in children. Construction of the TCRbeta library involved unique molecular identifiers. One entry per CDR3 protein results from TCRdb running MiXCR on the PCR reads. The sample contains 440,000 or so distinct CDR3 sequences, 43% of which appear only once. Sequenced material: PBMCs, taken before TCRalphabeta/CD19-depleted stem cell transplant. These receptors all come from a girl aged 2 to 9 with aplastic anemia, due to receive a stem cell transplant.

This clonotype was seen many times. The CDR3 loop is CASSYSDYNEQFF. CDR3 coding DNA: TGTGCCAGCAGCTATAGTGATTACAATGAGCAGTTCTTC. V and J are TRBV7-2 and TRBJ2-1; D gene uncertain. The V end lost 4 bases, the J end lost 4 bases, and 8 bases lay between the germline ends. CDR3 length: 13 residues. Germline CDR1 is SGHTA and CDR2 is FQGNSA.

This chain joins TRBV2 and TRBJ2-7; D is perhaps TRBD2 (5 bases). V was cut by 3 bases and J by 3 bases, with 12 bases left in between. Germline V lookup: CDR1 SNHLY, CDR2 FYNNEI. The CDR3 is 14 residues long. The CDR3 region has the DNA TGTGCCAGCAGTGAGGTGGGAGTCGTCTACGAGCAGTACTTC. Translated: CASSEVGVVYEQYF.

This clonotype was observed at least ten times. V gene TRBV7-9 combines with J gene TRBJ2-1, with D perhaps TRBD2 (5 bases). Trimming removed 3 bases at V and 9 bases at J, with 18 bases between. The CDR3 has 15 amino acids. CDR1 is SEHNR, CDR2 FQNEAQ, per germline (reference sequence). This CDR3 reads CASSLVLLGSTEQFF. CDR3 in DNA: TGTGCCAGCAGCTTGGTCCTCCTTGGGAGCACTGAGCAGTTCTTC.

The J gene is TRBJ2-7, the V gene TRBV9; 10 bases are shared with TRBD2. Looked up from germline, CDR1 is SGDLS and CDR2 is YYNGEE. CDR3 size: 14 residues. The V gene end was trimmed by 3 bases and the J gene end by 5 bases; junction bases not matched to a gene: 5. The CDR3 loop is CASSALAGAHEQYF. In nucleotides, the CDR3 is TGTGCCAGCAGCGCGCTAGCGGGGGCCCACGAGCAGTACTTC.

This clonotype occurred many times. The chain employs TRBV11-2 and TRBJ2-3; either TRBD1 or TRBD2 may fit D (5 bases each). The V and J ends lost 1 base and 2 bases respectively, with 13 bases between them. The CDR3 is made up of 16 amino acids. Germline loops: CDR1 SGHAT, CDR2 FQNNGV. In nucleotides, the CDR3 is TGTGCCAGCAGCTTAGGGGGCGGCGGACTCACAGATACGCAGTATTTT. Amino acid sequence: CASSLGGGGLTDTQYF.

This clonotype occurred many times. The chain uses TRBV4-1 and TRBJ2-1, with D possibly TRBD2 on 5 matching bases. Trimming pared 1 base from V and 10 bases from J, leaving 5 bases between. Germline V gene lookup returns CDR1 MGHRA and CDR2 YSYEKL. This CDR3 has 11 residues. Written as DNA, the CDR3 is TGCGCCAGCAGCCAAGGGGAGGAGCAGTTCTTC. It encodes CASSQGEEQFF.

This clonotype was seen ten or more times. The chain has TRBV6-1 and TRBJ1-4; perhaps TRBD1 as D (5 bases). The CDR3 has 15 amino acids. Per the germline V gene, CDR1 is MNHNS and CDR2 is SASEGT. V was pared by 1 base and J by 8 bases, with 14 bases between. The DNA of the CDR3 is TGTGCCAGCAGTGAAGTTGGGCAGGGAGGCGAAAAACTGTTTTTT. Its protein is CASSEVGQGGEKLFF.

The V gene is TRBV7-2, the J gene TRBJ2-2, with a weak D call TRBD1 (6 bases). V gave up 0 bases and J gave up 6 bases, with 14 bases separating them. Germline CDR1 is SGHTA and CDR2 is FQGNSA. The length of the CDR3 is 16 residues. The CDR3 DNA follows: TGTGCCAGCAGCTTAGCGCAGAACAGGGTGGCCGGGGAGCTGTTTTTT. This sequence encodes CASSLAQNRVAGELFF.

The sample holds a few counts of this clonotype. The chain links TRBV5-1 to TRBJ2-3, with 9 bases matching TRBD2. Germline CDR1 SGHRS, CDR2 YFSETQ. V was pared by 4 bases and J by 0 bases, with 6 bases of the junction left unmatched. This CDR3 has 16 residues. CDR3 residues: CASSQETSGSTDTQYF. Written as DNA, the CDR3 is TGCGCCAGCAGCCAGGAGACTAGCGGCAGCACAGATACGCAGTATTTT.

There are a few counts of this clonotype. The rearrangement uses TRBV20-1 and TRBJ1-1, with 11 bases aligning to TRBD1. V shed 1 base and J 4 bases; nucleotides not matched to a gene: 17. Germline V CDR1 and CDR2: DFQATT, SNEGSKA (reference sequence). The CDR3 loop spans 19 amino acids. This chain's CDR3 is CSARVDRGHPLPLSTEAFF. DNA of the CDR3: TGCAGTGCTAGAGTGGACAGGGGGCATCCCCTGCCTTTGAGCACTGAAGCTTTCTTT.

The chain couples TRBV9 to TRBJ2-7, with D perhaps being TRBD1 or TRBD2 (5 bases each). The CDR3 runs to 14 residues. Germline lookup yields CDR1 SGDLS and CDR2 YYNGEE. The V end was cut by 0 bases, the J end by 3 bases, with 10 bases between. The CDR3 DNA follows: TGTGCCAGCAGCGTAGGAGGGGAGAACTACGAGCAGTACTTC. It translates to CASSVGGENYEQYF.

This clonotype was seen at least ten times. The genes are TRBV5-6 and TRBJ2-3; possible D gene TRBD2, 6 bases. Germline V CDR1 and CDR2: SGHDT, YYEEEE. The CDR3 is 14 amino acids. V dropped 2 bases and J dropped 5 bases, with 12 bases sitting between them. The CDR3 reads CASSFFGSGDTQYF. The CDR3 DNA sequence: TGTGCCAGCAGCTTCTTCGGGAGTGGAGATACGCAGTATTTT.

Many counts were recorded for this clonotype. The chain links TRBV6-2 or TRBV6-3 to TRBJ1-5; no firm D call. Germline CDR1 is MNHEY and CDR2 is SVGEGT. The CDR3 spans 12 residues. V was cut by 0 bases and J by 7 bases, with 4 bases left in between. CDR3 nucleotide sequence: TGTGCCAGCAGTTACTCGATACAGCCCCAGCATTTT. Protein sequence: CASSYSIQPQHF.

This clonotype was seen repeatedly, ten times or more. The chain carries TRBV12-3 or TRBV12-4 and TRBJ2-1; 12 positions agree with TRBD2. V lost 4 bases and J lost 0; bases outside the gene matches: 13. CDR3 size: 20 residues. The CDR3 sequence: CASSSRGGLAGWSSYNEQFF. CDR3 DNA sequence: TGTGCCAGCAGTTCCCGAGGGGGACTAGCGGGTTGGAGCTCCTACAATGAGCAGTTCTTC.

This clonotype was observed many times. The chain combines TRBV4-1 with TRBJ2-7; D remains unclear. Germline CDR1 reads MGHRA; CDR2 reads YSYEKL. V was shortened by 1 base and J by 6 bases, with 10 bases between the two germline ends. The CDR3 has 13 residues. CDR3 amino acids: CASSQGPGTEQYF. CDR3 DNA sequence: TGCGCCAGCAGCCAAGGCCCGGGTACCGAGCAGTACTTC.

V usage is TRBV6-1 and J usage is TRBJ1-1, with 10 bases fitting TRBD1. Looked up from germline, CDR1 is MNHNS and CDR2 is SASEGT. V trimming: 2 bases; J trimming: 3 bases; junction bases outside the gene matches: 3. The CDR3 loop spans 15 amino acids. CDR3 region: CASSESDRGHTEAFF. The DNA for the CDR3 is TGTGCCAGCAGTGAAAGTGACAGGGGGCACACTGAAGCTTTCTTT.

At least ten counts were recorded for this clonotype. The rearrangement links TRBV6-2 or TRBV6-3 to TRBJ2-5, with a tentative D call TRBD2 (6 bases). This CDR3 comprises 15 residues. With 6 bases removed from V and 2 bases from J, the gap between germline ends came to 16 bases. In germline, CDR1 is MNHEY, CDR2 SVGEGT. DNA of the CDR3: TGTGCCAGCAGCCGTGGGGGGACGCCTCAAGAGACCCAGTACTTC. Residues: CASSRGGTPQETQYF.